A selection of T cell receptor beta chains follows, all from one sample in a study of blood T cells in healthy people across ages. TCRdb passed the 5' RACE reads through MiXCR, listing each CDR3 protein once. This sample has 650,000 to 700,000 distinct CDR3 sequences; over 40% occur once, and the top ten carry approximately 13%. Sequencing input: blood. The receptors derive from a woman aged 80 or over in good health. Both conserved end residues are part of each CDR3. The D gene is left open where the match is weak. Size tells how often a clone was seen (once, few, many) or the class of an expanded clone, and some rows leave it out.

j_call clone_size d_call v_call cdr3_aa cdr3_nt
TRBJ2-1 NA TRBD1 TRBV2 CASRTDRGEFF TGTGCCAGCAGAACGGACAGGGGAGAGTTCTTC
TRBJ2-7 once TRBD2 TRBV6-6 CASNPGGSGPYEQYF TGTGCCAGCAATCCCGGGGGTAGCGGGCCATACGAGCAGTACTTC
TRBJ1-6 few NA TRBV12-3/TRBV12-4 CASRKGVEPLHF TGTGCCAGCAGGAAAGGGGTCGAACCCCTCCACTTT
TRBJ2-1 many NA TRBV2 CASSAGLWNEQFF TGTGCCAGCAGCGCTGGGCTATGGAATGAGCAGTTCTTC
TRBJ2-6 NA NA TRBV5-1 CASSSNPGANVLTF TGCGCCAGCAGCTCGAACCCTGGGGCCAACGTCCTGACTTTC
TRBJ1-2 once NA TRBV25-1 CASSVGDLDGYTF TGTGCCAGCAGTGTAGGGGATCTAGATGGCTACACCTTC
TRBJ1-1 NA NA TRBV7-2 CASSLVRHPEAFF TGTGCCAGCAGCTTAGTTAGACATCCCGAAGCTTTCTTT
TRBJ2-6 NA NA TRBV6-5 CASSYQTGWGSAGANVLTF TGTGCCAGCAGTTATCAAACGGGGTGGGGTTCTGCTGGGGCCAACGTCCTGACTTTC
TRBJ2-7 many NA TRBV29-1 CSVGRSGVSYEQYF TGCAGCGTTGGCCGTTCAGGGGTCTCCTACGAGCAGTACTTC
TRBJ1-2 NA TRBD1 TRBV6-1 CASSSLSAGTGVSGYTF TGTGCCAGCAGCTCTTTATCGGCGGGGACAGGTGTATCTGGCTACACCTTC
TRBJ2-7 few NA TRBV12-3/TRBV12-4 CASTLRGNERAEQYF TGTGCCAGCACTCTCAGGGGAAACGAGCGGGCCGAGCAGTACTTC
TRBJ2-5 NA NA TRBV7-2 CASSLGSTQETQYF TGTGCCAGCAGCTTAGGGTCAACTCAAGAGACCCAGTACTTC
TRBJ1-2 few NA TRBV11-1 CASSSGQTYGYTF TGTGCCAGCAGCTCCGGACAGACCTATGGCTACACCTTC
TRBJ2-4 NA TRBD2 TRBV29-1 CSAHWEGLGIQYF TGCAGCGCCCACTGGGAGGGTTTGGGCATTCAGTACTTC
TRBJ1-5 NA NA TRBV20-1 CSAGRYTGSSPNQPQHF TGCAGTGCTGGACGCTATACAGGGAGCAGCCCTAATCAGCCCCAGCATTTT
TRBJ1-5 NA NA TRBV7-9 CASSLEAGPQHF TGTGCCAGCAGCTTAGAGGCAGGACCCCAGCATTTT
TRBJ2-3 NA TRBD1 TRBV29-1 CSARQGTADTQYF TGCAGCGCCAGACAGGGAACAGCAGATACGCAGTATTTT
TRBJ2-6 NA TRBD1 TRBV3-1 CASSHGTGAGANVLTF TGTGCCAGCAGCCATGGGACAGGGGCTGGGGCCAACGTCCTGACTTTC
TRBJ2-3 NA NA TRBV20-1 CSADFRAETSTDTQYF TGCAGTGCTGACTTCAGGGCCGAGACTAGCACAGATACGCAGTATTTT
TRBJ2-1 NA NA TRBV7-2 CASSSPPPLLGPHNEQFF TGTGCCAGCAGCAGCCCGCCTCCTCTTCTGGGGCCGCACAATGAGCAGTTCTTC
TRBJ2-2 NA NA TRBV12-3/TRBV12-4 CANSLGGVGTGELFF TGTGCCAACAGTTTAGGAGGGGTAGGGACCGGGGAGCTGTTTTTT
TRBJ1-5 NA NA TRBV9 CASSVSDDGQPQHF TGTGCCAGCAGCGTGTCGGACGATGGTCAGCCCCAGCATTTT
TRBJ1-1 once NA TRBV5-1 CAGKTGNTEAFF TGCGCCGGCAAGACAGGGAACACTGAAGCTTTCTTT
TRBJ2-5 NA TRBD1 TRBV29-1 CSGGQTQETQYF TGCAGCGGGGGACAGACTCAAGAGACCCAGTACTTC
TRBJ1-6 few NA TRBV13 CASSRQGLVNSPLHF TGTGCCAGCAGCAGGCAGGGTCTCGTGAATTCACCCCTCCACTTT
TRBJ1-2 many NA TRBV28 CASSTENYGYTF TGTGCCAGCAGTACAGAGAACTATGGCTACACCTTC
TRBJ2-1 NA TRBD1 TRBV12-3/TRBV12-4 CASNPPGQGYNEQFF TGTGCCAGCAACCCTCCGGGACAGGGATACAATGAGCAGTTCTTC
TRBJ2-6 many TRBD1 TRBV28 CASTSGTVFSGANVLTF TGTGCCAGCACCTCCGGGACAGTCTTCTCTGGGGCCAACGTCCTGACTTTC
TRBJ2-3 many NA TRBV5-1 CASSLWTGGDTQYF TGCGCCAGCAGCCTCTGGACAGGAGGGGATACGCAGTATTTT
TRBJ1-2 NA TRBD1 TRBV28 CATWWTGNYGYTF TGTGCCACGTGGTGGACAGGGAACTATGGCTACACCTTC
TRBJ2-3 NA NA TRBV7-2 CASSPQGPKTDTQYF TGTGCCAGCAGCCCACAGGGTCCTAAGACAGATACGCAGTATTTT
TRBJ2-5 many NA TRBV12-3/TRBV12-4 CASSLGLNQETQYF TGTGCCAGCAGTTTAGGGCTAAACCAAGAGACCCAGTACTTC
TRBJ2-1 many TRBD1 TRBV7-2 CASNLGQGLNNEQFF TGTGCCAGCAACTTGGGACAGGGACTGAACAATGAGCAGTTCTTC
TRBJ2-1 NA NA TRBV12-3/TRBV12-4 CASTQDGYNEQFF TGTGCCAGCACCCAGGACGGATACAATGAGCAGTTCTTC
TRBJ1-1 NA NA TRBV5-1 CASSLVWGRDTEAFF TGCGCCAGCAGCTTGGTCTGGGGCCGGGACACTGAAGCTTTCTTT
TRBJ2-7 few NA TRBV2 CASSPLSGPSYNEQYF TGTGCCAGCAGTCCCCTAAGCGGGCCCTCCTACAATGAGCAGTACTTC
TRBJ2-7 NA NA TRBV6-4 CASSSGPVLLNEQYF TGTGCCAGCAGTTCCGGACCTGTTCTCCTCAACGAGCAGTACTTC
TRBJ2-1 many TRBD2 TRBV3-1 CASSPPTSGRNEQFF TGTGCCAGCAGCCCCCCGACTAGCGGGCGGAATGAGCAGTTCTTC
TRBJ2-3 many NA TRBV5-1 CASSLRVGTDTQYF TGCGCCAGCAGCTTGAGAGTAGGGACAGATACGCAGTATTTT
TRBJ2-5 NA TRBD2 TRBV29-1 CSVEDRRTSLETQYF TGCAGCGTTGAAGATCGGCGGACTAGCCTGGAGACCCAGTACTTC
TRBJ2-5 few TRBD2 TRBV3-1 CASSPQREKRETQYF TGTGCCAGCAGCCCCCAGCGGGAGAAACGAGAGACCCAGTACTTC
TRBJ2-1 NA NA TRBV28 CASSLGLTANEQFF TGTGCCAGCAGTTTGGGCCTCACCGCAAATGAGCAGTTCTTC
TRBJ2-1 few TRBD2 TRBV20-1 CSAPRSGSSSYNEQFF TGCAGTGCACCTCGTAGCGGGAGCAGCTCCTACAATGAGCAGTTCTTC
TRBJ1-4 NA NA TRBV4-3 CASSQGIEQGGEKLFF TGCGCCAGCAGCCAAGGCATTGAGCAGGGTGGAGAAAAACTGTTTTTT
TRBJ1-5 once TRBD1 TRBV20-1 CSASPGQGFPNQPQHF TGCAGTGCTAGCCCGGGACAGGGTTTTCCAAATCAGCCCCAGCATTTT
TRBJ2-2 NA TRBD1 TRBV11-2 CASSPPDRSITGELFF TGTGCCAGCAGCCCCCCGGACAGGTCTATCACTGGGGAGCTGTTTTTT
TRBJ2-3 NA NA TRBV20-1 CSARGRLGPDTQYF TGCAGTGCTAGGGGACGGCTAGGGCCAGATACGCAGTATTTT
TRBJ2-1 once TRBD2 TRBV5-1 CASSDLAGGRNEQFF TGCGCCAGCAGCGATCTAGCGGGGGGGCGGAATGAGCAGTTCTTC
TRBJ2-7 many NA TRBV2 CASSEFALKNYEQYF TGTGCCAGCAGTGAATTCGCACTCAAAAACTACGAGCAGTACTTC
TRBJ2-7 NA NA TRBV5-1 CASNRDGSSYNEQYF TGCGCCAGCAATAGGGACGGGAGCTCCTACAATGAGCAGTACTTC
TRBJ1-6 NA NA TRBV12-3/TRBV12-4 CASSLRLLDIRNSPLHF TGTGCCAGCAGTTTAAGGTTGCTGGACATCCGAAATTCACCCCTCCACTTT
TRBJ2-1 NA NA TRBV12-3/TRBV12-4 CASSSIEGTQFF TGTGCCAGCAGTTCTATAGAAGGGACCCAGTTCTTC
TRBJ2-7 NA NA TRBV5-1 CASSFAGAYNEQYF TGCGCCAGCAGCTTCGCGGGGGCCTACAATGAGCAGTACTTC
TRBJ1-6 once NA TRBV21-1 CASKPESSYNSPLHF TGTGCCAGCAAGCCGGAGAGCTCCTATAATTCACCCCTCCACTTT